The following is a T cell receptor (beta chain) sequence with its context. Its antigen is unknown. V lost 1 base to trimming and J lost 1 base; unmatched junction nucleotides: 6. There are 16 residues in the CDR3. Germline assignment: CDR1 SGHTA and CDR2 FQGNSA. This sample was taken from a study of vaccination effects on CD4 cells after COVID-19. At the level of the study: Each culture well received some 2.2 million PBMC. These cells were then cultured in IMDM with approximately 10 IU/ml IL-2 and about 9.4 ug/ml peptides.

Profiled with immunoSEQ multiplex PCR; TCRdb holds only in-frame clones, not every one. The data contain about 25,000 clones, less than 75% of them singletons. With around ten days of culture completed, CD4+ T cells were isolated. Half-medium changes using IL-2 medium occurred on days 3 and 7. The source material was CD4+ T cells from PBMCs cultured without peptide, sampled before COVID-19 vaccination. The chain joins TRBV7-2 to TRBJ2-5; TRBD1 matches at 7 bases. The sequence was collected from a human donor who received a COVID-19 vaccine. CDR3: CASSLVVTGSQETQYF. CDR3 DNA: TGTGCCAGCAGCTTAGTAGTGACAGGGAGCCAAGAGACCCAGTACTTC.